The sequence of this TCR beta chain was determined in a study of tumor-infiltrating lymphocytes in glioblastoma multiforme. The study's findings and limits: Functional subtype sorting of these T cells was not performed. Detected clone frequencies may not reflect cell counts, being RNA-based.

Of note for this clonotype: Its antigen remains unknown.

V lost 7 bases and J 6 bases, leaving 18 bases between the germline ends. CDR1 and CDR2 from the germline V gene are SGHAT and FQNNGV. The CDR3 totals 15 residues. Multiple V-beta primers and a C-beta primer amplified TCRB from RNA. Input was around 0.5 ug total RNA, reverse-transcribed with a C-beta primer. Unique molecular identifiers were not described for the libraries. Via MiXCR, TCRdb re-called the multiplex PCR reads, giving one row per CDR3 protein. The profile shows more than 10,000 distinct CDR3 sequences, 64% of them singletons. This chain joins TRBV11-2 and TRBJ2-2; no clear D gene. Sequencing was carried out using brain tumor tissue. This TCR was recovered from a male donor with glioblastoma. CDR3 nucleotide sequence: TGTGCCAGCATTGGCAATCGGGCCGGAGCCGGGGAGCTGTTTTTT. It specifies CASIGNRAGAGELFF. Full variable domain (remainder filled in from reference TRBV11-2 and TRBJ2-2): EAGVAQSPRYKIIEKRQSVAFWCNPISGHATLYWYQQILGQGPKLLIQFQNNGVVDDSQLPKDRFSAERLKGVDSTLKIQPAKLEDSAVYLCASIGNRAGAGELFFGEGSRLTVL.